Listed here is a single TCR beta chain. Its antigen has not been determined. There are no base qualities to consult, and no much larger clone falls within one base. The time point label here, explained by the study, means: longitudinal time-point 1 (baseline). The healthy controls were volunteers from blood banks in Maryland, USA. Libraries from unsorted PBMCs were made from 2 million PBMCs kept in RNAlater at -80 degrees C until RNA extraction. Peripheral blood underwent Ficoll-Hypaque density gradient centrifugation to isolate PBMCs, which were then cryopreserved in liquid nitrogen. The data derive from a study of neurological immune-mediated disorders (dated by TCRdb to about 2019). Some background on the complete study: Peripheral blood TCR-beta repertoires from HTLV-I-associated myelopathy (HAM/TSP) patients, multiple sclerosis patients and healthy controls were compared by UMI-based sequencing. The roughly 110 TCR-beta libraries covered PBMC samples along with longitudinal samples, technical triplicates, and paired sorted CD4+ and CD8+ T-cell subsets. Longitudinal HAM/TSP donors and healthy donors each had 3 time-points at intervals of roughly 3-40 months. The cohort was made up of approximately 65 subjects, consisting of some 15 HAM/TSP patients, some 35 multiple sclerosis patients and 20 or so healthy controls.

Trimming costs V 1 base and J 1 base, and their ends lie 9 bases apart. The CDR3, from cysteine to phenylalanine, totals 15 residues. Of all the DNA, just the CDR3 is kept, 45 bases in frame from base 1. CDR1 and CDR2 are read off the germline V gene as SGHTA and FQGNSA. cDNA was synthesized by template-switch 5'RACE using a primer carrying a 10-nucleotide random unique molecular identifier by which each TCR transcript was tagged. Every sequencing run yielded over 160 million TCR-beta sequences covering 15-18 subjects. The RNeasy kit was used for extraction of total RNA. TCR-beta VDJ regions were amplified with primers for the TCR constant region and the 5'RACE anchor, using the KAPA Real-time Library Amplification kit. A first PCR added sample indexes and Illumina adaptors, after which a second PCR increased the library yield. After purification with Ampure beads, the TCR product of roughly 650 bp was size-selected on a 2% E-gel SizeSelection system. Library quality was checked on a Bioanalyzer, concentration was measured with Qubit, and libraries were quantified with the Kapa Library Quantification kit before pooling. Paired-end 2 x 150 bp sequencing of the libraries was performed on an Illumina HiSeq 2500. To increase sequence diversity, roughly 24-32% phiX was spiked into each library pool. On the study's bioinformatics: The quality-filtered reads were processed with the UMI-based MiGEC pipeline, whose error correction step removed more than 85% of the raw TCR sequences. IMGT germline references were used for alignment of VDJ genes, and clonotypes were defined by a unique CDR3 amino acid sequence together with V-J genes. VDJtools evaluated clonal expansion, Shannon diversity and CDR3 relatedness (CalcPairwiseDistances, ClusterSamples); CLCbio workbench built phylogenetic trees. Expanded clones were defined as having at least 8 unique UMIs, based on coefficient-of-variation modelling across technical triplicates. Through fastp at Q25 and MiXCR, TCRdb rebuilt clones from the public reads, retaining in-frame beta chains. Each entry merges the rows of one CDR3 protein and shows their most common DNA and genes. TCRdb's processing, not the authors', yielded these V and J calls. A total of tens of thousands of distinct CDR3 sequences appear in this sample, roughly a tenth of them only once. The ten largest clones capture 9.5% to 10% of the sample.

Broader findings and caveats from the paper: Across subjects, expanded clones never shared an identical CDR3 amino acid sequence, which suggests that the TCR-beta repertoires in every group were private. The highest TCR clonal expansion was observed in HAM/TSP patients, whereas the lowest was observed in MS patients, even when compared with healthy controls.

Input material: PBMCs. The chain was built from TRBV7-2 and TRBJ2-3, with no confident D gene call. This receptor was identified in a man aged 30 to 39 in good health. The DNA is TGTGCCAGCAGCTTAGTTAAGTGGGGCACAGATACGCAGTATTTT. The resulting protein is CASSLVKWGTDTQYF.